Listed below are T cell receptor beta chains from one sample, sequenced in a study of CD8+ T cells in alopecia areata. Data came from immunoSEQ multiplex PCR; TCRdb stores just in-frame clones and leaves some out. The table shows under 200,000 clones, with less than 70% occurring only once. The sequencing here drew on CD4+ T cells sorted from blood, taken at week 4, from a patient treated with tofacitinib. Every receptor here comes from a human donor with alopecia areata. Both conserved end residues are part of each CDR3. The order of the fields is clone size, J gene, V gene, D gene, CDR3 protein, CDR3 DNA. The D gene is left open where the match is weak. Clone size is stated in some rows and not others, as once, few, many or a class when expanded.

abundance: few
j_gene: TRBJ1-5
v_gene: TRBV30
d_gene: -
CDR3aa: CAWSVGQGYQPQHF
CDR3nt: TGTGCCTGGAGTGTAGGGCAGGGCTATCAGCCCCAGCATTTT

abundance: -
j_gene: TRBJ2-5
v_gene: TRBV29-1
d_gene: -
CDR3aa: CSVAYVVAALPQETQYF
CDR3nt: TGCAGCGTTGCATATGTCGTGGCAGCACTCCCCCAAGAGACCCAGTACTTC

abundance: -
j_gene: TRBJ2-7
v_gene: TRBV6-1
d_gene: TRBD1
CDR3aa: CASRRTGVDSYEQYF
CDR3nt: TGTGCCAGCAGAAGGACAGGGGTGGACTCCTACGAGCAGTACTTC

abundance: -
j_gene: TRBJ2-7
v_gene: TRBV2
d_gene: TRBD1
CDR3aa: CASILDREYEQYF
CDR3nt: TGTGCCAGCATCCTGGACAGGGAGTACGAGCAGTACTTC

abundance: once
j_gene: TRBJ2-5
v_gene: TRBV7-7
d_gene: -
CDR3aa: CASSGQTAETQYF
CDR3nt: TGTGCTAGCAGTGGCCAGACGGCAGAGACCCAGTACTTC

abundance: once
j_gene: TRBJ2-2
v_gene: TRBV5-1
d_gene: -
CDR3aa: CASSLKSGNTGELFF
CDR3nt: TGCGCCAGCAGCTTGAAATCAGGGAACACCGGGGAGCTGTTTTTT

abundance: few
j_gene: TRBJ2-3
v_gene: TRBV4-2
d_gene: -
CDR3aa: CASSQDPQDTQYF
CDR3nt: TGTGCCAGCAGCCAAGATCCGCAGGATACGCAGTATTTT

abundance: -
j_gene: TRBJ1-5
v_gene: TRBV9
d_gene: -
CDR3aa: CASSVAPTGDQPQHF
CDR3nt: TGTGCCAGCAGCGTAGCCCCTACGGGCGATCAGCCCCAGCATTTT

abundance: -
j_gene: TRBJ2-7
v_gene: TRBV10-2
d_gene: -
CDR3aa: CASSESQGAGPRTYEQYF
CDR3nt: TGCGCCAGCAGTGAATCCCAAGGGGCCGGGCCCAGGACCTACGAGCAGTACTTC

abundance: -
j_gene: TRBJ1-2
v_gene: TRBV29-1
d_gene: -
CDR3aa: CSVVSANYGYTF
CDR3nt: TGCAGCGTTGTTTCGGCTAACTATGGCTACACCTTC

abundance: once
j_gene: TRBJ2-7
v_gene: TRBV5-1
d_gene: TRBD1
CDR3aa: CASSLLGQGGEQYF
CDR3nt: TGCGCCAGCAGCCTGTTGGGACAGGGTGGCGAGCAGTACTTC

abundance: -
j_gene: TRBJ1-1
v_gene: TRBV29-1
d_gene: TRBD1
CDR3aa: CSGLDRWNTEAFF
CDR3nt: TGCAGCGGATTGGACAGGTGGAACACTGAAGCTTTCTTT

abundance: -
j_gene: TRBJ1-2
v_gene: TRBV30
d_gene: -
CDR3aa: CAWRNLRSGGYTF
CDR3nt: TGTGCCTGGAGGAACCTCCGAAGTGGGGGCTACACCTTC

abundance: -
j_gene: TRBJ1-2
v_gene: TRBV30
d_gene: -
CDR3aa: CAWTVLPFNYGYTF
CDR3nt: TGTGCCTGGACCGTACTTCCCTTTAACTATGGCTACACCTTC

abundance: few
j_gene: TRBJ1-6
v_gene: TRBV14
d_gene: -
CDR3aa: CASSQDLPGTNSPLHF
CDR3nt: TGTGCCAGCAGCCAAGATCTCCCAGGGACTAATTCACCCCTCCACTTT

abundance: -
j_gene: TRBJ1-5
v_gene: TRBV5-4
d_gene: TRBD1
CDR3aa: CASSTGTANQPQHF
CDR3nt: TGTGCCAGCAGTACCGGGACAGCCAATCAGCCCCAGCATTTT

abundance: -
j_gene: TRBJ1-5
v_gene: TRBV19
d_gene: -
CDR3aa: CASSTGLGGYQPQHF
CDR3nt: TGTGCCAGTAGTACCGGGCTGGGGGGGTATCAGCCCCAGCATTTT

abundance: -
j_gene: TRBJ1-2
v_gene: TRBV30
d_gene: -
CDR3aa: CAWSSTGYGYTF
CDR3nt: TGTGCCTGGAGTTCCACAGGGTATGGCTACACCTTC

abundance: -
j_gene: TRBJ2-2
v_gene: TRBV30
d_gene: TRBD1
CDR3aa: CAWSSGVGGITGELFF
CDR3nt: TGTGCCTGGAGTTCGGGCGTAGGGGGCATCACCGGGGAGCTGTTTTTT

abundance: -
j_gene: TRBJ2-5
v_gene: TRBV29-1
d_gene: TRBD2
CDR3aa: CSVLGTSRKVTQYF
CDR3nt: TGCAGCGTTCTAGGGACTAGTCGTAAAGTGACCCAGTACTTC

abundance: -
j_gene: TRBJ2-3
v_gene: TRBV30
d_gene: -
CDR3aa: CAWRSGGTQYF
CDR3nt: TGTGCCTGGAGGTCTGGAGGTACGCAGTATTTT

abundance: -
j_gene: TRBJ2-5
v_gene: TRBV7-3
d_gene: TRBD1
CDR3aa: CASSFRGKETQYF
CDR3nt: TGTGCCAGCAGCTTCAGGGGGAAAGAGACCCAGTACTTC

abundance: once
j_gene: TRBJ1-1
v_gene: TRBV5-1
d_gene: TRBD1
CDR3aa: CASSVRQGTEAFF
CDR3nt: TGCGCCAGCAGCGTACGACAGGGCACTGAAGCTTTCTTT

abundance: -
j_gene: TRBJ2-5
v_gene: TRBV5-4
d_gene: TRBD1
CDR3aa: CASSLTGGFVETQYF
CDR3nt: TGTGCCAGCAGCTTAACAGGGGGCTTCGTGGAGACCCAGTACTTC

abundance: -
j_gene: TRBJ2-7
v_gene: TRBV30
d_gene: TRBD1
CDR3aa: CAWSAGQGSYEQYF
CDR3nt: TGTGCCTGGAGTGCGGGACAGGGATCCTACGAGCAGTACTTC

abundance: few
j_gene: TRBJ1-2
v_gene: TRBV23-1
d_gene: -
CDR3aa: CASSQSWEGGYGYTF
CDR3nt: TGCGCCAGCAGTCAATCTTGGGAAGGCGGCTATGGCTACACCTTC

abundance: -
j_gene: TRBJ2-3
v_gene: TRBV30
d_gene: -
CDR3aa: CAWSKADTQYF
CDR3nt: TGTGCCTGGAGTAAAGCAGATACGCAGTATTTT